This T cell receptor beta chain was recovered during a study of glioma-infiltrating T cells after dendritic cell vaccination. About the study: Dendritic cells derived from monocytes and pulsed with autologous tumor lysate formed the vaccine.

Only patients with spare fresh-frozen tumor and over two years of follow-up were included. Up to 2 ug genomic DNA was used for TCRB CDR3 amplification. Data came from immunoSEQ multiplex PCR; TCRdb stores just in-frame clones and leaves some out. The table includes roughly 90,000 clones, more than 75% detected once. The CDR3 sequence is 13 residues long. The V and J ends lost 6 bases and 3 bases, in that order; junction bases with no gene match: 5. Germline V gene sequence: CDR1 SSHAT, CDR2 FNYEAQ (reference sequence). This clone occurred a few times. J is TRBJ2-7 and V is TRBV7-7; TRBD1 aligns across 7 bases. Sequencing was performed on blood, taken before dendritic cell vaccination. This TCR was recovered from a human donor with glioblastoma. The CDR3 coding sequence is TGTGCCAGCAGTACGGGACAGAGCTACGAGCAGTACTTC. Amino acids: CASSTGQSYEQYF.